This is a list of T cell receptor beta chains from one sample in a study of Ad26.COV2.S vaccination and SARS-CoV-2 variants. Clones were sequenced by immunoSEQ multiplex PCR, and TCRdb holds only the in-frame ones, with some missing. The sample contains about 350,000 clones, roughly 94% of which appear only once. The sample consisted of peripheral blood, taken after recovery from COVID-19. These receptor sequences come from a human donor who had recovered from COVID-19. The conserved cysteine and the conserved F or W are not part of the CDR3 here. Each record gives: J gene, V gene, CDR3 protein.

J: TRBJ1-2
V: TRBV3-1/TRBV3-2
CDR3: ASSQELAQGRSYGYT

J: TRBJ1-2
V: TRBV6-5
CDR3: ASSPGQGALYGYT

J: TRBJ2-7
V: TRBV19
CDR3: ASSATGVRYEQY

J: TRBJ2-7
V: TRBV5-4
CDR3: ASSLKGGPRSYEQY

J: TRBJ2-3
V: TRBV6-1
CDR3: ASSDGSGLAVGDTQY

J: TRBJ2-3
V: TRBV12-5
CDR3: ASGLVLGGHPYSSTDTQY

J: TRBJ1-5
V: TRBV7-9
CDR3: ASSGGAQQPQH

J: TRBJ1-1
V: TRBV10-3
CDR3: AISESEFGLNTEAF

J: TRBJ1-1
V: TRBV6-2/TRBV6-3
CDR3: ASSWEYNTEAF

J: TRBJ1-1
V: TRBV29-1
CDR3: SVAAVTEAF

J: TRBJ2-1
V: TRBV11-2
CDR3: ASSLLAGDHNEQF

J: TRBJ2-1
V: TRBV5-4
CDR3: ASSLGSGSSYNEQF

J: TRBJ2-1
V: TRBV4-1
CDR3: ASSQERGYNNEQF

J: TRBJ1-1
V: TRBV19
CDR3: ASRGTGGFTEAF

J: TRBJ1-6
V: TRBV27
CDR3: ATAAREGNNSPLH

J: TRBJ2-1
V: TRBV6-2/TRBV6-3
CDR3: ASSQRGDEEQF

J: TRBJ2-2
V: TRBV7-9
CDR3: ASSQDTGELF

J: TRBJ2-3
V: TRBV21-1
CDR3: ASTLWGDGWDTQY

J: TRBJ2-7
V: TRBV27
CDR3: ASSSGGGISYEQY

J: TRBJ2-7
V: TRBV2
CDR3: ASQIAGGYEQY

J: TRBJ1-2
V: TRBV2
CDR3: ASTQGGHGYT

J: TRBJ1-2
V: TRBV6-5
CDR3: AVSGTVNYGYT

J: TRBJ1-1
V: TRBV6-5
CDR3: ASTVITEAF

J: TRBJ2-5
V: TRBV7-3
CDR3: ASSSVGARGIETQY

J: TRBJ1-6
V: TRBV6-2/TRBV6-3
CDR3: ASSASRGRGIPLH

J: TRBJ1-3
V: TRBV7-9
CDR3: ASSPPPGVSSGNTIY

J: TRBJ1-2
V: TRBV12-5
CDR3: ASGLDQAREGGYT

J: TRBJ1-2
V: TRBV29-1
CDR3: SVAKGTGGVYGYT

J: TRBJ1-1
V: TRBV12-3/TRBV12-4
CDR3: ASSLNRATEAF

J: TRBJ2-3
V: TRBV3-1/TRBV3-2
CDR3: ASSQVRAGISTDTQY

J: TRBJ1-2
V: TRBV29-1
CDR3: SVEDLGTGGYT

J: TRBJ2-2
V: TRBV11-2
CDR3: ASSPRQNSNTGELF

J: TRBJ1-5
V: TRBV7-6
CDR3: ASSASLGGKDQPQH

J: TRBJ1-4
V: TRBV12-3/TRBV12-4
CDR3: ASSLFKGKLF

J: TRBJ2-2
V: TRBV9
CDR3: ASSVVDGAGELF

J: TRBJ2-6
V: TRBV7-9
CDR3: ASSSRENGANVLT

J: TRBJ1-5
V: TRBV9
CDR3: ASSVEAASNQPQH

J: TRBJ2-3
V: TRBV4-2
CDR3: ASSRAAGEPDTQY

J: TRBJ1-2
V: TRBV10-1
CDR3: ASSSQVGKTEGYT

J: TRBJ2-7
V: TRBV2
CDR3: ASSFSLAGDYEQY

J: TRBJ1-2
V: TRBV14
CDR3: ASSQGDRDLNYGYT

J: TRBJ2-5
V: TRBV9
CDR3: ASSVVGETQY

J: TRBJ1-2
V: TRBV20-1
CDR3: SARVLPGYT

J: TRBJ1-2
V: TRBV3-1/TRBV3-2
CDR3: ASSQEGTDGYT

J: TRBJ2-7
V: TRBV2
CDR3: ASTGGFNEQY

J: TRBJ2-2
V: TRBV19
CDR3: ASQTRAGAGGELF

J: TRBJ1-5
V: TRBV6-5
CDR3: ATGGGPSNQPQH

J: TRBJ1-2
V: TRBV29-1
CDR3: SVGTGTKGYT

J: TRBJ1-2
V: TRBV4-3
CDR3: ASSQDSPGDGYT

J: TRBJ1-3
V: TRBV15
CDR3: ATSRHEKSGNTIY

J: TRBJ1-1
V: TRBV12-3/TRBV12-4
CDR3: ASSWTGNTEAF

J: TRBJ2-1
V: TRBV5-1
CDR3: ASSTLGLESYNEQF

J: TRBJ1-2
V: TRBV7-2
CDR3: ASSPAQGNYGYT

J: TRBJ2-4
V: TRBV5-1
CDR3: ASSPGQGENIQY

J: TRBJ2-7
V: TRBV6-6
CDR3: ASSDRGLGEQY